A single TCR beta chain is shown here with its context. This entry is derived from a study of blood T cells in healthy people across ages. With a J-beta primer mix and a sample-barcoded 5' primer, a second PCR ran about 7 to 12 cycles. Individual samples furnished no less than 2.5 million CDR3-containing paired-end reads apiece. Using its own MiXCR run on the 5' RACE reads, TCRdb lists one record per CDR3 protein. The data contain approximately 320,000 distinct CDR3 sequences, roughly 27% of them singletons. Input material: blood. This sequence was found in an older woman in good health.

The CDR3 sequence: CASSQVAGEGSAYEQYF. Here the CDR3 DNA reads TGTGCCAGCAGCCAAGTAGCGGGAGAAGGGAGTGCCTACGAGCAGTACTTC. The V call is TRBV4-2, the J call TRBJ2-7; 9 bases align to TRBD2. V was clipped by 1 base and J by 2 bases; unmatched bases: 9. Germline V gives CDR1 LGHNA, CDR2 YNFKEQ. The CDR3 is 17 residues long.